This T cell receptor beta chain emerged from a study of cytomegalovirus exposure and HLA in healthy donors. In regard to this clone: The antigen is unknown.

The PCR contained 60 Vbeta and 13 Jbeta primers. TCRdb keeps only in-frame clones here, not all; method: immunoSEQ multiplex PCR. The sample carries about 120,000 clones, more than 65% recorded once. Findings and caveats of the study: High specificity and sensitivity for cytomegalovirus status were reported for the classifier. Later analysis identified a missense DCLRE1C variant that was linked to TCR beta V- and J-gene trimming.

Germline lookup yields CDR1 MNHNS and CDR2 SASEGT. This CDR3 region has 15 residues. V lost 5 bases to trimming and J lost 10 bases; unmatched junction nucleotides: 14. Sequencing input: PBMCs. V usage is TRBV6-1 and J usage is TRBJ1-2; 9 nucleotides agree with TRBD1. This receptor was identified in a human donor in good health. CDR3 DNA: TGTGCCAGCAGTAGACTACAGGGGGCGCAGGAAGTCTACACCTTC. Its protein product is CASSRLQGAQEVYTF.